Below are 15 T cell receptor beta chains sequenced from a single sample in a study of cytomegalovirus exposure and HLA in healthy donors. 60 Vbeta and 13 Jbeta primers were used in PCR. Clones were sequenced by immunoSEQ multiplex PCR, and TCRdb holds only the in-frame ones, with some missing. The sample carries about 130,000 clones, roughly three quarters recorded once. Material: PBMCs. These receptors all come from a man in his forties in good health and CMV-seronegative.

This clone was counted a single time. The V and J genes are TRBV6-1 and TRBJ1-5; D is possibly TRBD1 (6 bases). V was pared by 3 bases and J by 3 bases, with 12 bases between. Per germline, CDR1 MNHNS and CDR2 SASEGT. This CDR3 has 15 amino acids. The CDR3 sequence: CASSDRGPFNQPQHF. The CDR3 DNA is TGTGCCAGCAGTGACAGGGGCCCTTTCAATCAGCCCCAGCATTTT.

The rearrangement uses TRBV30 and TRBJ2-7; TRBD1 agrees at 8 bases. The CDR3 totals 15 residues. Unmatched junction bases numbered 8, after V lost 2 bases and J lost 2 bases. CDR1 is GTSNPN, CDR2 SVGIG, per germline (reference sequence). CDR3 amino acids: CAWSKAGQGTYEQYF. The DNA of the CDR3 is TGTGCCTGGAGTAAAGCTGGACAGGGCACCTACGAGCAGTACTTC. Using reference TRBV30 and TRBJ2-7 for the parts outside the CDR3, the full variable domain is SQTIHQWPATLVQPVGSPLSLECTVEGTSNPNLYWYRQAAGRGLQLLFYSVGIGQISSEVPQNLSASRPQDRQFILSSKKLLLSDSGFYLCAWSKAGQGTYEQYFGPGTRLTVT.

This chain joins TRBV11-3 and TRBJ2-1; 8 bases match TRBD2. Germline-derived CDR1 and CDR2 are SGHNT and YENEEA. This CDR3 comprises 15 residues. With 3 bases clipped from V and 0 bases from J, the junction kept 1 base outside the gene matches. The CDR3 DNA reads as TGTGCCAGCAGCTTCAGCGGGGGCTCCTACAATGAGCAGTTCTTC. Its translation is CASSFSGGSYNEQFF.

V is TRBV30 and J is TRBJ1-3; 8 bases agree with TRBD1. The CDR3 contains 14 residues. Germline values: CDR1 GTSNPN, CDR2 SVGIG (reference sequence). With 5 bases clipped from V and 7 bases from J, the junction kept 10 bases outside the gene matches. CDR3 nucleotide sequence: TGTGCCTGGGGACAGGGCGGCTCTTGGAACACCATATATTTT. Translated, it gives CAWGQGGSWNTIYF.

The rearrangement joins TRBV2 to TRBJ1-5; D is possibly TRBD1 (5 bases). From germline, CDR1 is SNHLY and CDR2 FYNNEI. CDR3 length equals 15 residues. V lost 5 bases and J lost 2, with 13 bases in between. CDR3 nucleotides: TGTGCCAGCAGTTTCCAGGGTCAGGGCAATCAGCCCCAGCATTTT. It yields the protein CASSFQGQGNQPQHF. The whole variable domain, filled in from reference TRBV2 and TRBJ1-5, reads EPEVTQTPSHQVTQMGQEVILRCVPISNHLYFYWYRQILGQKVEFLVSFYNNEISEKSEIFDDQFSVERPDGSNFTLKIRSTKLEDSAMYFCASSFQGQGNQPQHFGDGTRLSIL.

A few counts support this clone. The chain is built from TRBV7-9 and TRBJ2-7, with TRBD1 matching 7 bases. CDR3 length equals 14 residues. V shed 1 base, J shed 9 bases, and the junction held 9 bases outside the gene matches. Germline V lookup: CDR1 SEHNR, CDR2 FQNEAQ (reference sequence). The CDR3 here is CASSLEDRARGQYF. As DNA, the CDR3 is TGTGCCAGCAGCTTAGAAGACAGGGCGAGGGGGCAGTACTTC.

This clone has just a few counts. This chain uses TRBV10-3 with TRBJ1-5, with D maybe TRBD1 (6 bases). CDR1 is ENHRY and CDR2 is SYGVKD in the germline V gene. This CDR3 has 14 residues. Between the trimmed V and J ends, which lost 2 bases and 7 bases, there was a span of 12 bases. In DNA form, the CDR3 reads TGTGCCATCAGTGAGCTACAGGGTTTACAGCCCCAGCATTTT. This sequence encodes CAISELQGLQPQHF.

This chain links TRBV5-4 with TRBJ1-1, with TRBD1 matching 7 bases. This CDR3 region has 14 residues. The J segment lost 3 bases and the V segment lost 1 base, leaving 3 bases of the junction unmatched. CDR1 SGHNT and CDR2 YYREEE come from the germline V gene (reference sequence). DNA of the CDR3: TGTGCCAGCAGCTTGCAGGGGGGATACACTGAAGCTTTCTTT. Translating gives CASSLQGGYTEAFF. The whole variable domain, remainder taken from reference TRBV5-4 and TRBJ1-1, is ETGVTQSPTHLIKTRGQQVTLRCSSQSGHNTVSWYQQALGQGPQFIFQYYREEENGRGNFPPRFSGLQFPNYSSELNVNALELDDSALYLCASSLQGGYTEAFFGQGTRLTVV.

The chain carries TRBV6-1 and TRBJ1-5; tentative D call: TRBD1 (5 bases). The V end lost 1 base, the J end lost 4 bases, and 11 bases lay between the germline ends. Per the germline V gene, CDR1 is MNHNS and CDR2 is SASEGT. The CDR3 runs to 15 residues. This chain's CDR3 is CASSEGQGSNQPQHF. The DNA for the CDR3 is TGTGCCAGCAGTGAAGGGCAGGGTTCGAATCAGCCCCAGCATTTT.

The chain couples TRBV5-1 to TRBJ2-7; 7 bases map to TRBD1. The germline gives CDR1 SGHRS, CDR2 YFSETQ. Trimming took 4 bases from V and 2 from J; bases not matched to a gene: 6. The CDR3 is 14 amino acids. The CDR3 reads CASSIDRATYEQYF. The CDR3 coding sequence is TGCGCCAGCAGCATCGACAGGGCGACCTACGAGCAGTACTTC. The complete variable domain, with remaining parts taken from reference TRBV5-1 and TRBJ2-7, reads KAGVTQTPRYLIKTRGQQVTLSCSPISGHRSVSWYQQTPGQGLQFLFEYFSETQRNKGNFPGRFSGRQFSNSRSEMNVSTLELGDSALYLCASSIDRATYEQYFGPGTRLTVT.

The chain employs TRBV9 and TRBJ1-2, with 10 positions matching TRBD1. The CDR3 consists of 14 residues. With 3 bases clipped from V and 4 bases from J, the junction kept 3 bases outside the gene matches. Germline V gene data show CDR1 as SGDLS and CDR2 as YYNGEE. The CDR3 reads CASSAGTGVYGYTF. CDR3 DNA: TGTGCCAGCAGCGCCGGGACAGGGGTCTATGGCTACACCTTC.

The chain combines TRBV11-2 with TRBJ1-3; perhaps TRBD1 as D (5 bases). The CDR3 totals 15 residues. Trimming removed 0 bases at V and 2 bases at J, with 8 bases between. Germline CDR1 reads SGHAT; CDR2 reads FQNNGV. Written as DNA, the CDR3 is TGTGCCAGCAGCTTAGACAGGGTTCCTGGAAACACCATATATTTT. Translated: CASSLDRVPGNTIYF.

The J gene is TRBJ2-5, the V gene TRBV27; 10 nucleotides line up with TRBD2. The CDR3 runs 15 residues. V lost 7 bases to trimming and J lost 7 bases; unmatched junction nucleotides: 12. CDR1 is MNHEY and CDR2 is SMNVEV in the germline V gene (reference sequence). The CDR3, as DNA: TGTGCCAGCACCCCTCGGGGAGCGGGGGGGCGGACCCAGTACTTC. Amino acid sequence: CASTPRGAGGRTQYF.

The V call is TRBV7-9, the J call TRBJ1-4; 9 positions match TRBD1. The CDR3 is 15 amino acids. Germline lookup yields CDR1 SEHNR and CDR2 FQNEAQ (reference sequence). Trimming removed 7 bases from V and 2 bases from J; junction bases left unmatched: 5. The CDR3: CASNKQGATNEKLFF. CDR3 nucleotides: TGTGCCAGCAACAAACAGGGGGCCACTAATGAAAAACTGTTTTTT.

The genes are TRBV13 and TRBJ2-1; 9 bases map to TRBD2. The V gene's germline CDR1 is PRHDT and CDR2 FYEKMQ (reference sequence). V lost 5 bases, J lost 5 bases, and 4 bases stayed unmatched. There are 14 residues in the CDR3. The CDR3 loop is CASSKRGADNEQFF. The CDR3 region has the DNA TGTGCCAGCAGCAAGCGGGGGGCCGACAATGAGCAGTTCTTC. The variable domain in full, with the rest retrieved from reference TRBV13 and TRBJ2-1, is AAGVIQSPRHLIKEKRETATLKCYPIPRHDTVYWYQQGPGQDPQFLISFYEKMQSDKGSIPDRFSAQQFSDYHSELNMSSLELGDSALYFCASSKRGADNEQFFGPGTRLTVL.